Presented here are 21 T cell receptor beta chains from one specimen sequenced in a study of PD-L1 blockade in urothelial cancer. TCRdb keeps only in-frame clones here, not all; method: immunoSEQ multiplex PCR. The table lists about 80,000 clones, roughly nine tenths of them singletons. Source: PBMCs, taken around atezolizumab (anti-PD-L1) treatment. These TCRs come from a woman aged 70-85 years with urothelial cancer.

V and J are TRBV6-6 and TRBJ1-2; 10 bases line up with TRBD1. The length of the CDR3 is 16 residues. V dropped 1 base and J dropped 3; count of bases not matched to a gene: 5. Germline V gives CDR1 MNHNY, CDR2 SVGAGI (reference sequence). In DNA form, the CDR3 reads TGTGCCAGCAGTTACTACGGACAGGGGGACGACTATGGCTACACCTTC. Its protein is CASSYYGQGDDYGYTF.

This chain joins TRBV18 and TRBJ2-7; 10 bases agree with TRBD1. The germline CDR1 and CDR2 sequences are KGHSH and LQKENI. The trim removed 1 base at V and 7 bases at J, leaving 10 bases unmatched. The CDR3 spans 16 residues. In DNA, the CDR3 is TGTGCCAGCTCACCACTTCAGGGACAGGGGTCTGGAGAGCAGTACTTC. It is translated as CASSPLQGQGSGEQYF.

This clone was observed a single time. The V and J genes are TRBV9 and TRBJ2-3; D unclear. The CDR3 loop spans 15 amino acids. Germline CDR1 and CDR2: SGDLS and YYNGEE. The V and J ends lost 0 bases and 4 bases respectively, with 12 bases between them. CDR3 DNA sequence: TGTGCCAGCAGCGTAGCGTCCTTGGGCGCAGATACGCAGTATTTT. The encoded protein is CASSVASLGADTQYF.

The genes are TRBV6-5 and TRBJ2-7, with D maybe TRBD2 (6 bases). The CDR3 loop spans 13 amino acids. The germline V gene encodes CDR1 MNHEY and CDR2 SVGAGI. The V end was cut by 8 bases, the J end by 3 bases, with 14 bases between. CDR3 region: CASRLEGVYEQYF. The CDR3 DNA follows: TGTGCCAGCCGGTTGGAGGGAGTCTACGAGCAGTACTTC.

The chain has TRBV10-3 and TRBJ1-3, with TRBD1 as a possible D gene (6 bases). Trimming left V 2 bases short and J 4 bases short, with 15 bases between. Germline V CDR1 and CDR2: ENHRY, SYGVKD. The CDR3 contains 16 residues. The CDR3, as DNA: TGTGCCATCAGTGAGGTTACAGGGTCGGGAGGAAACACCATATATTTT. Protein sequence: CAISEVTGSGGNTIYF.

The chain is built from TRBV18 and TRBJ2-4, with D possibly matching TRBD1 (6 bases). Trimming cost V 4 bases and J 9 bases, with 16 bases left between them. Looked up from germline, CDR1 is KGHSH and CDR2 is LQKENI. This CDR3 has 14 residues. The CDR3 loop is CASSRGGSPVIQYF. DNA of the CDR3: TGTGCCAGCTCACGAGGGGGATCTCCGGTCATTCAGTACTTC. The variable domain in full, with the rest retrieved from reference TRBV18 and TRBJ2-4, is NAGVMQNPRHLVRRRGQEARLRCSPMKGHSHVYWYRQLPEEGLKFMVYLQKENIIDESGMPKERFSAEFPKEGPSILRIQQVVRGDSAAYFCASSRGGSPVIQYFGAGTRLSVL.

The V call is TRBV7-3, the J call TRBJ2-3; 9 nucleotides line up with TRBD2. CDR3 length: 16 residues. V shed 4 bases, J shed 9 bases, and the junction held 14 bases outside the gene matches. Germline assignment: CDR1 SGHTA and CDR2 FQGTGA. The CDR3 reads CASSSTGGNSGRTQYF. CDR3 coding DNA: TGTGCCAGCAGCTCTACGGGGGGAAATAGCGGGAGAACGCAGTATTTT.

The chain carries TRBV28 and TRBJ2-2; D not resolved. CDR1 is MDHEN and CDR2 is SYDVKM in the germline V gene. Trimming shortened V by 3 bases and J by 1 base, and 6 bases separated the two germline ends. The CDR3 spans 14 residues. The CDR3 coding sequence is TGTGCCAGCAGTTTTGGCTGGAACACCGGGGAGCTGTTTTTT. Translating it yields CASSFGWNTGELFF.

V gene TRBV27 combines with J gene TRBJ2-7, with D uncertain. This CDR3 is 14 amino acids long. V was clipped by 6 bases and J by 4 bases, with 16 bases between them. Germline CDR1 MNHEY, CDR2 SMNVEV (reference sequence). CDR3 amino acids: CASSSPGPLYEQYF. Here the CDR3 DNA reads TGTGCCAGCAGCTCCCCCGGCCCACTATACGAGCAGTACTTC.

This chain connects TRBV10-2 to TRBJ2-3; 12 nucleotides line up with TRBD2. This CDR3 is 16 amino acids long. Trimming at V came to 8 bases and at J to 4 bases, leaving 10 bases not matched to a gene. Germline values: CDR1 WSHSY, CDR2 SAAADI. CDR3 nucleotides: TGCGCCAGCCGCCTGGGGCTAGCGGGAGGGGCAGATACGCAGTATTTT. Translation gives CASRLGLAGGADTQYF.

CDR3 nucleotide sequence: TGTGCCAGCAGTTTATCGAGCGGTGCCTACAATGAGCAGTTCTTC. This encodes CASSLSSGAYNEQFF. The chain is built from TRBV27 and TRBJ2-1, with a possible D match to TRBD2 (5 bases). CDR3 length: 15 residues. CDR1 is MNHEY and CDR2 is SMNVEV in the germline V gene (reference sequence). V was shortened by 0 bases and J by 2 bases, with 8 bases between the two germline ends.

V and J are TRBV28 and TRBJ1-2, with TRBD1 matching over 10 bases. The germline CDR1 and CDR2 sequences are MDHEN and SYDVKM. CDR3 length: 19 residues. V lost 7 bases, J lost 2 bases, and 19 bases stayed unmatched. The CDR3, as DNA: TGTGCCAGCAATGTTCTGGGGCGACCCGGGACAGGGGAGAACTATGGCTACACCTTC. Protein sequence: CASNVLGRPGTGENYGYTF.

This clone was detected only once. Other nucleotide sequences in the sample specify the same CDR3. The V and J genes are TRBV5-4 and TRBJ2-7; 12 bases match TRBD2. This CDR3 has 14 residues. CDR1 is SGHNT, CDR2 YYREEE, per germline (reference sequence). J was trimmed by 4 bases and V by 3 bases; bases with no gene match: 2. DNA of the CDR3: TGTGCCAGCAGCTCGACTAGCGGGAGTTACGAGCAGTACTTC. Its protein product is CASSSTSGSYEQYF.

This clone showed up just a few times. Here the CDR3 reads CASSLETGGEEQYF. The CDR3 DNA sequence: TGCGCCAGCAGCCTGGAGACAGGGGGCGAAGAGCAGTACTTC. The chain carries TRBV4-3 and TRBJ2-7, with TRBD1 matching over 10 bases. Germline CDR1 is LGHNA and CDR2 is YSLEER. Trimming took 4 bases from V and 7 from J; bases not matched to a gene: 7. This CDR3 comprises 14 residues.

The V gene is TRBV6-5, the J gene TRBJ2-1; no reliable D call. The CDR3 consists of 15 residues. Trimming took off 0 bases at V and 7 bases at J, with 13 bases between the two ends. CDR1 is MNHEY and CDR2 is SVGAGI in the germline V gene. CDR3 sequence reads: CASSYSPAPGNEQFF. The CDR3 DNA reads TGTGCCAGCAGTTACTCCCCCGCTCCCGGTAATGAGCAGTTCTTC.

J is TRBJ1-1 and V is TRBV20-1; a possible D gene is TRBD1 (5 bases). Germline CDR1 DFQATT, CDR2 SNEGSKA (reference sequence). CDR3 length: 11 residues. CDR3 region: CRGGLNTEAFF. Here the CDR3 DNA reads TGCAGGGGGGGTTTGAACACTGAAGCTTTCTTT.

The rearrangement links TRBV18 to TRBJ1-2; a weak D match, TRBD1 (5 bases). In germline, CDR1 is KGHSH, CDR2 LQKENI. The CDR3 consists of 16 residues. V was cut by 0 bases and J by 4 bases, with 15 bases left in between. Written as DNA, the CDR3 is TGTGCCAGCTCACCACCGGTGAACCCAGGGCGCTATGGCTACACCTTC. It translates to CASSPPVNPGRYGYTF.

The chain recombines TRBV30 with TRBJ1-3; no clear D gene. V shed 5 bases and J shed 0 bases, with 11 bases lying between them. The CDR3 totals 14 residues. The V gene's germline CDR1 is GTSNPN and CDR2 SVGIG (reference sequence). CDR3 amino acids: CAWRSDSSGNTIYF. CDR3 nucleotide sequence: TGTGCCTGGCGGAGCGATTCCTCTGGAAACACCATATATTTT. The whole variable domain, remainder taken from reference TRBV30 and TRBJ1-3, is SQTIHQWPATLVQPVGSPLSLECTVEGTSNPNLYWYRQAAGRGLQLLFYSVGIGQISSEVPQNLSASRPQDRQFILSSKKLLLSDSGFYLCAWRSDSSGNTIYFGEGSWLTVV.

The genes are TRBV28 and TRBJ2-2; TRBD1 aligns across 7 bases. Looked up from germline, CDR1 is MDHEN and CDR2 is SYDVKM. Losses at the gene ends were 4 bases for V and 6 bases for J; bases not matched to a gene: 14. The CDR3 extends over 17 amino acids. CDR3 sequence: CASSSPVEGAQSGELFF. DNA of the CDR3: TGTGCCAGCAGTTCCCCAGTAGAGGGGGCGCAGTCCGGGGAGCTGTTTTTT.

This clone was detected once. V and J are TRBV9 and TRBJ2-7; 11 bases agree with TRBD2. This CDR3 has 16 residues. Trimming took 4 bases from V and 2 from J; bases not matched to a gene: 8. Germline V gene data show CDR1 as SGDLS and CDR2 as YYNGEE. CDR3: CASSPLSGRAAYEQYF. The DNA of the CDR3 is TGTGCCAGCAGCCCACTTAGCGGGAGGGCCGCCTACGAGCAGTACTTC.

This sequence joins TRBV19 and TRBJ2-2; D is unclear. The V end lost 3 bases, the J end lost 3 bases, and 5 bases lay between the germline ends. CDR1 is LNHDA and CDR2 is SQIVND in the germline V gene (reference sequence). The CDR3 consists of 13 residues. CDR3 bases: TGTGCCAGTAGTATGCTAGACACCGGGGAGCTGTTTTTT. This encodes CASSMLDTGELFF.